Detailed here is one T cell receptor (beta chain). What it binds is unknown. V dropped 4 bases and J dropped 4 bases, with 12 bases sitting between them. Germline CDR1 SGDLS, CDR2 YYNGEE. CDR3 length: 14 amino acids. Only in-frame clones appear in the TCRdb table, and some are missing; sequencing was by immunoSEQ multiplex PCR. The sample has 90,000 to 130,000 clones; more than 90% are singletons. The sample originates from a study of graft-versus-host responses after intestinal transplantation. General study results and limits: Early after transplant, HvG clones declined as circulating GvH clones peaked.

The TCR originated in a human donor who was the organ donor for an intestinal transplant. The source was unstimulated CD4+ T cells sorted from spleen or lymph node cells, collected before transplant. The chain uses TRBV9 and TRBJ2-1; no firm D call. The CDR3: CASSPGSGYNEQFF. CDR3 sequence (DNA): TGTGCCAGCAGCCCCGGATCTGGGTACAATGAGCAGTTCTTC.